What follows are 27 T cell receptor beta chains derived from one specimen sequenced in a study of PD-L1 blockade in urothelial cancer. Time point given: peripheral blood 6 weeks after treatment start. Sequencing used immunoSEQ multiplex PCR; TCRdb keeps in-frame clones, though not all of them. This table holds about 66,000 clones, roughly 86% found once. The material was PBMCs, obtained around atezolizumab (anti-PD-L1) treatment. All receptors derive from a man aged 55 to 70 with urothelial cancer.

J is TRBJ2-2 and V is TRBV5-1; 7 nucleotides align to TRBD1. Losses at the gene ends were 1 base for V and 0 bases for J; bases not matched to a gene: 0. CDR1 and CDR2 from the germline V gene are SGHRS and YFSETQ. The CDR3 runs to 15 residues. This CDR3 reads CASSLQGANTGELFF. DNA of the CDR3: TGCGCCAGCAGCTTGCAGGGGGCGAACACCGGGGAGCTGTTTTTT. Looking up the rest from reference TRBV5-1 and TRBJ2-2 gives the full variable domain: KAGVTQTPRYLIKTRGQQVTLSCSPISGHRSVSWYQQTPGQGLQFLFEYFSETQRNKGNFPGRFSGRQFSNSRSEMNVSTLELGDSALYLCASSLQGANTGELFFGEGSRLTVL.

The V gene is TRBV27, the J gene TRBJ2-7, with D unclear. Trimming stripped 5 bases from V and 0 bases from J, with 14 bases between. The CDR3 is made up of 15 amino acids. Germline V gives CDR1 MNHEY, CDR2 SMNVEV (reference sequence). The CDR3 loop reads CASSPRVSYSYEQYF. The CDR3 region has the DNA TGTGCCAGCAGTCCCCGCGTATCCTACTCCTACGAGCAGTACTTC.

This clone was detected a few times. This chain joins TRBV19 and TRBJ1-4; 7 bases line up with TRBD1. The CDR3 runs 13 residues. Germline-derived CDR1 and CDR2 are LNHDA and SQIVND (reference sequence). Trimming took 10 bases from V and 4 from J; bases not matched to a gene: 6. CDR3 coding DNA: TGTGCCACCTCAGGGGGGCTTAATGAAAAACTGTTTTTT. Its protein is CATSGGLNEKLFF.

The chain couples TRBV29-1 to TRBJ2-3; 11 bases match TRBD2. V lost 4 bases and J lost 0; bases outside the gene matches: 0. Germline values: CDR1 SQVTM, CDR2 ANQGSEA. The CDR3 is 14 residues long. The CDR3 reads CSVGTSGSTDTQYF. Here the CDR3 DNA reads TGCAGCGTTGGGACTAGCGGGAGCACAGATACGCAGTATTTT.

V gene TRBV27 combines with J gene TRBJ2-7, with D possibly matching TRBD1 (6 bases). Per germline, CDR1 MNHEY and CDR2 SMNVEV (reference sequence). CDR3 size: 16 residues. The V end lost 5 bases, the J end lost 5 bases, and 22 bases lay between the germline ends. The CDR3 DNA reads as TGTGCCAGCAGTCCATACAGGGTTTTGGGTGAGAACGAGCAGTACTTC. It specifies CASSPYRVLGENEQYF.

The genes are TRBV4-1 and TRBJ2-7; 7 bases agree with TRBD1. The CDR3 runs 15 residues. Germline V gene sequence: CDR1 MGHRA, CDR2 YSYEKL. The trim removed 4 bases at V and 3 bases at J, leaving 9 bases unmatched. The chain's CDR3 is CASSRRTGLGYEQYF. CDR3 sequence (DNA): TGCGCCAGCAGCCGGCGGACAGGTTTGGGCTACGAGCAGTACTTC.

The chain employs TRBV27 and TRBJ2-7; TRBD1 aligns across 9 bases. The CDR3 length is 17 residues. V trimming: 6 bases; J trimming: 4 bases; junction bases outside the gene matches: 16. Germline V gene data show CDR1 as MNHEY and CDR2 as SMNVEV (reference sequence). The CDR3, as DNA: TGTGCCAGCAGCCCCGGGACAGGGAAGCATAGGTCTTACGAGCAGTACTTC. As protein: CASSPGTGKHRSYEQYF.

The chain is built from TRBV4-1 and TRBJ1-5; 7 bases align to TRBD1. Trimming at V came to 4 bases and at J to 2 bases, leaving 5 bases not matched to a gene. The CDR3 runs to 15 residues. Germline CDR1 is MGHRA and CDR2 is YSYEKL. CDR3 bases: TGCGCCAGCAGCCCGGAAGGGACAGGCAATCAGCCCCAGCATTTT. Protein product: CASSPEGTGNQPQHF.

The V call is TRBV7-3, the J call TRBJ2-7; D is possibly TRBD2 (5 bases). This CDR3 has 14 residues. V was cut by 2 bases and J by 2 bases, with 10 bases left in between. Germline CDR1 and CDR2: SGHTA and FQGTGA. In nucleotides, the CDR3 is TGTGCCAGCAGCTTAGGAGGAGACCCCTACGAGCAGTACTTC. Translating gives CASSLGGDPYEQYF.

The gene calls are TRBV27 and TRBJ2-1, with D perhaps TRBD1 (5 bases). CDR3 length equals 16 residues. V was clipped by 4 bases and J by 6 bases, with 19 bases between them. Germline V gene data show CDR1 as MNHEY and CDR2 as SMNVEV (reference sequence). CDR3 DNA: TGTGCCAGCAGTTCCAGGGTGGGCTACGGGTTCAATGAGCAGTTCTTC. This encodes CASSSRVGYGFNEQFF.

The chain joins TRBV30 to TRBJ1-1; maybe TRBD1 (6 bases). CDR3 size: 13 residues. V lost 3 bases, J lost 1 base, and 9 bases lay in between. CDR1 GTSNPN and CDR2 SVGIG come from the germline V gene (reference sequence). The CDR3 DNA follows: TGTGCCTGGAGATTGACAGGGAACACTGAAGCTTTCTTT. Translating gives CAWRLTGNTEAFF.

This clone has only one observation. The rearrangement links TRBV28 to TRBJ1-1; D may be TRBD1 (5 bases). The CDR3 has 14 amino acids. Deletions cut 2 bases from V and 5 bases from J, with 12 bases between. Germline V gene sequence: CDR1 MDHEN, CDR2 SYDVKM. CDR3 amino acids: CASSLRQGQTEAFF. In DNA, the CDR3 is TGTGCCAGCAGTTTAAGGCAGGGCCAAACTGAAGCTTTCTTT.

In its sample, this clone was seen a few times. The CDR3, as DNA: TGTGCCAGCAGCCCGGGGTTGAGTGGCTACGAGCAGTACTTC. It codes for CASSPGLSGYEQYF. The chain combines TRBV13 with TRBJ2-7; TRBD2 is a possible D gene (5 bases). Germline V gene data show CDR1 as PRHDT and CDR2 as FYEKMQ (reference sequence). This CDR3 contains 14 residues. V lost 5 bases to trimming and J lost 3 bases, with 14 bases between them.

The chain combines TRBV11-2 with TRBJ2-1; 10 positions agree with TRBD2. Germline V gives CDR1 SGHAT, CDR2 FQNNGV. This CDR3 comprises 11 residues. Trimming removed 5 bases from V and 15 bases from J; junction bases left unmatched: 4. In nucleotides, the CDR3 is TGTGCCAGCAGCCGAGCGGGAGGGCCGTTCTTC. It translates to CASSRAGGPFF.

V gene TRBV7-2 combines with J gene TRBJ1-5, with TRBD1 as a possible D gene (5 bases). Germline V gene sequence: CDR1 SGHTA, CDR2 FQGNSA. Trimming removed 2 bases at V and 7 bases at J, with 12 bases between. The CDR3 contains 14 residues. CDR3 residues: CASSLSGAWQPQHF. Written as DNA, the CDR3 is TGTGCCAGCAGCTTAAGTGGGGCTTGGCAGCCCCAGCATTTT.

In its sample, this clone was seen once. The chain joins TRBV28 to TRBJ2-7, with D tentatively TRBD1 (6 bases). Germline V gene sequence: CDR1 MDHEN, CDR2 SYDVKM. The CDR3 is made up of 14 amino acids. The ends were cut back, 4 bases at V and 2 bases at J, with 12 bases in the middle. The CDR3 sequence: CASSSPGQTYEQYF. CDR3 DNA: TGTGCCAGCAGTTCACCGGGACAAACCTACGAGCAGTACTTC.

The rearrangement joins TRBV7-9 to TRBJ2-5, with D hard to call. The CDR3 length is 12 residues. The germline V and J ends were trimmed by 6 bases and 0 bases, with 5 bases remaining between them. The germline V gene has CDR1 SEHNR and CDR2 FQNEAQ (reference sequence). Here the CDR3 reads CASRENQETQYF. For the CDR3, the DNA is TGTGCCAGCAGGGAGAACCAAGAGACCCAGTACTTC. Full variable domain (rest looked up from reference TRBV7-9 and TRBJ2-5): DTGVSQNPRHKITKRGQNVTFRCDPISEHNRLYWYRQTLGQGPEFLTYFQNEAQLEKSRLLSDRFSAERPKGSFSTLEIQRTEQGDSAMYLCASRENQETQYFGPGTRLLVL.

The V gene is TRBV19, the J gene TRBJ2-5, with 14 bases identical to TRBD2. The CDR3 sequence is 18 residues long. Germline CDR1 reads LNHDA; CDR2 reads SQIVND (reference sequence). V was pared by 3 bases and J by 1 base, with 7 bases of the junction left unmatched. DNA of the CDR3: TGTGCCAGTAGTATTCGGGGACTAGCGGGAGTGGGCCAAGAGACCCAGTACTTC. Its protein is CASSIRGLAGVGQETQYF.

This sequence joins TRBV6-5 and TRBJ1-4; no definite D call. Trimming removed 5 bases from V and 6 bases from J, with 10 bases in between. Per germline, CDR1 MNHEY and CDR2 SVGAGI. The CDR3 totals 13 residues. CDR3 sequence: CASSLGRDEKLFF. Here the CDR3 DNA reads TGTGCCAGCAGTCTCGGCCGGGATGAAAAACTGTTTTTT.

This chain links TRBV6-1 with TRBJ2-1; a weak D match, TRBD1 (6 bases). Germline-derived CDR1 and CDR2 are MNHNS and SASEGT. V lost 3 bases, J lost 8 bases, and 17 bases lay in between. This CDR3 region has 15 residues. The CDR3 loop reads CASSERDTRGHEQFF. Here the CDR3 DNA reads TGTGCCAGCAGTGAGAGGGATACCAGGGGTCATGAGCAGTTCTTC.

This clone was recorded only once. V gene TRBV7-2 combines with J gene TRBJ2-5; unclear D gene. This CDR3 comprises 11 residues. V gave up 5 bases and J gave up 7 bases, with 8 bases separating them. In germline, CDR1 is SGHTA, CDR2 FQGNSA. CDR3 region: CASSPSGTQYF. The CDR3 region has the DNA TGTGCCAGCAGCCCGTCAGGGACCCAGTACTTC.

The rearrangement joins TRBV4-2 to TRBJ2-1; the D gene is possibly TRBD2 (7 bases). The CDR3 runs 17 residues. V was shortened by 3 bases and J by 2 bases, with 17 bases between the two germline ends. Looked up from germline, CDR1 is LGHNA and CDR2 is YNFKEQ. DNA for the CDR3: TGTGCCAGCAGCCAGCAAGGGGGGGATGGGACCTACAATGAGCAGTTCTTC. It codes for CASSQQGGDGTYNEQFF.

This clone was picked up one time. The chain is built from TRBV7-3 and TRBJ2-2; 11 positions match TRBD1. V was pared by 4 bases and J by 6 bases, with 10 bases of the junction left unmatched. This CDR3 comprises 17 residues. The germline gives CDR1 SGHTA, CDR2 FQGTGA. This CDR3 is CASSSRSGTGGPGELFF. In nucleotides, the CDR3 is TGTGCCAGCAGCTCGCGGTCCGGGACAGGGGGACCCGGGGAGCTGTTTTTT. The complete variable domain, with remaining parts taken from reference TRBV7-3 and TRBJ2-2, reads GAGVSQTPSNKVTEKGKYVELRCDPISGHTALYWYRQSLGQGPEFLIYFQGTGAADDSGLPNDRFFAVRPEGSVSTLKIQRTERGDSAVYLCASSSRSGTGGPGELFFGEGSRLTVL.

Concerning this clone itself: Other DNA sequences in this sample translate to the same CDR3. CDR3 DNA: TGTGCCAGCAGCTTAGCCAGCGGGGAGGAGACCCAGTACTTC. It is translated as CASSLASGEETQYF. The chain uses TRBV5-4 and TRBJ2-5, with 7 bases identical to TRBD2. In germline, CDR1 is SGHNT, CDR2 YYREEE (reference sequence). The CDR3 has 14 amino acids. Trimming at V came to 2 bases and at J to 5 bases, leaving 6 bases not matched to a gene. Full variable domain (remainder filled in from reference TRBV5-4 and TRBJ2-5): ETGVTQSPTHLIKTRGQQVTLRCSSQSGHNTVSWYQQALGQGPQFIFQYYREEENGRGNFPPRFSGLQFPNYSSELNVNALELDDSALYLCASSLASGEETQYFGPGTRLLVL.

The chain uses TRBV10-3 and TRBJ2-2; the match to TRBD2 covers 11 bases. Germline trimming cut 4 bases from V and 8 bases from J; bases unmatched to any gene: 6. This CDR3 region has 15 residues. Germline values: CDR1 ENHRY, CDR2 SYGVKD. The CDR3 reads CAISGLAGLGGELFF. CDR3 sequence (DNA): TGTGCCATCAGTGGACTAGCGGGATTAGGGGGGGAGCTGTTTTTT.

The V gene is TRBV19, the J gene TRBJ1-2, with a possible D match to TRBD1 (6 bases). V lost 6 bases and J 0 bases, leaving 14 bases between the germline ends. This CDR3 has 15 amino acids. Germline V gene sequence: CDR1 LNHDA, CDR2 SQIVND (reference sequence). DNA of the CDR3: TGTGCCAGTAGGAGACAGGATCGAGCTAACTATGGCTACACCTTC. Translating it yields CASRRQDRANYGYTF.

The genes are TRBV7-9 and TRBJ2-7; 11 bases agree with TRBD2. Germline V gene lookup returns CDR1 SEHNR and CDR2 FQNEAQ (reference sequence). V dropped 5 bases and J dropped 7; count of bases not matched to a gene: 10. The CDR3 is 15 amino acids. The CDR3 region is CASSLHQTSGSEQYF. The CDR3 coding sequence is TGTGCCAGCAGCCTACACCAAACTAGCGGGAGTGAGCAGTACTTC.